This T cell receptor (beta chain) was recorded in a study of Ad26.COV2.S vaccination and SARS-CoV-2 variants. V gave up 0 bases and J gave up 2 bases, with 8 bases separating them. The CDR3 spans 14 residues. Germline CDR1 reads LNHNV; CDR2 reads YYDKDF (reference sequence). Using immunoSEQ multiplex PCR, the repertoire was profiled, and TCRdb retains in-frame clones only, with some absent. The sample holds about 350,000 clones; 80% to 90% are singletons and the top ten take around 3.3%. To note about this clone: This sample includes further DNA sequences coding for the same CDR3.

Specified treatment: 15 to 20 received Ad26.COV2.S at low or high dose, single or two shots; a few received placebo; per-sample allocation not given. Sampling occurred on day 63 after the first vaccine or placebo injection. The receptor was isolated from a person between 18 and 65 years old who received the Ad26.COV2.S COVID-19 vaccine or a placebo. This sample comprised peripheral blood, obtained in a trial of Ad26.COV2.S vaccine versus placebo. The chain links TRBV15 to TRBJ2-7, with a possible D match to TRBD1 (6 bases). CDR3: CATSRDGQTYEQYF. In nucleotides, the CDR3 is TGTGCCACCAGCAGAGACGGACAGACCTACGAGCAGTACTTC. Together with reference TRBV15 and TRBJ2-7, the CDR3 gives the full variable domain: DAMVIQNPRYQVTQFGKPVTLSCSQTLNHNVMYWYQQKSSQAPKLLFHYYDKDFNNEADTPDNFQSRRPNTSFCFLDIRSPGLGDTAMYLCATSRDGQTYEQYFGPGTRLTVT.